This T cell receptor beta chain was obtained from a study of CD4 T cells in relation to SARS-CoV-2 and coronaviruses. Sequencing was performed with immunoSEQ multiplex PCR; in TCRdb, only in-frame clones are kept and a portion is missing. The sample lists approximately 12,000 clones, 70% to 80% occurring once. Germline CDR1 MRHNA, CDR2 SNTAGT. The CDR3 has 13 amino acids. Trimming removed 4 bases from V and 7 bases from J, with 11 bases in between. In regard to this clone: What it binds is unknown.

CD4+ T cells from unexposed donors were obtained before the COVID-19 pandemic (2011-2018). After more than eight days of culture, CD4+ T cells were isolated. Cultures held two million PBMCs per well with around 9.4 IU/ml IL-2. The rearrangement joins TRBV6-4 to TRBJ2-1, with no clear D. Sequencing was performed on CD4+ T cells from PBMCs, cultured in vitro. The TCR was taken from a human donor in good health. CDR3 amino acids: CASSARFGNEQFF. The CDR3 DNA reads TGTGCCAGCAGTGCTCGGTTTGGGAATGAGCAGTTCTTC.